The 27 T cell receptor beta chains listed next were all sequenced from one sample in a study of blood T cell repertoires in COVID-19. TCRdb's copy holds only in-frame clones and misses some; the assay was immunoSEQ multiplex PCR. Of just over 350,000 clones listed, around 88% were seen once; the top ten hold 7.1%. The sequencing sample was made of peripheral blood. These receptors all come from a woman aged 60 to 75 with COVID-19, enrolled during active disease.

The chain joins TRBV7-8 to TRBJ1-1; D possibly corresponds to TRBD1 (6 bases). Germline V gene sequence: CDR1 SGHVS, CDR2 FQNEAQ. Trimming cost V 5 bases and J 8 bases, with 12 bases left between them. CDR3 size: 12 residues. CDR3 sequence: CASSHGQTEAFF. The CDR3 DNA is TGTGCCAGCAGCCACGGACAGACCGAAGCTTTCTTT.

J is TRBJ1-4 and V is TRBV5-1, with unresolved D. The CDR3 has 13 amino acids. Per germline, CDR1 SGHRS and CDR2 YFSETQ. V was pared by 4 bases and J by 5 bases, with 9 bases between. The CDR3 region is CASSQPGNEKLFF. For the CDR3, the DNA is TGCGCCAGCAGCCAACCGGGGAATGAAAAACTGTTTTTT.

CDR3: CASSQESYNSPLHF. The CDR3 region has the DNA TGCGCCAGCAGCCAAGAGTCTTATAATTCACCCCTCCACTTT. The rearrangement links TRBV4-1 to TRBJ1-6; D call uncertain. Looked up from germline, CDR1 is MGHRA and CDR2 is YSYEKL. The CDR3 is 14 amino acids. Trimming removed 0 bases at V and 4 bases at J, with 4 bases between.

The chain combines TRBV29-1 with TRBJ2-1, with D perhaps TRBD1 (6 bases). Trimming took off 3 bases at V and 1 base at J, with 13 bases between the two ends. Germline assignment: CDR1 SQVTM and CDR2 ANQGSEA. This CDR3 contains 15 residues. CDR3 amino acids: CSVDFQGLSYNEQFF. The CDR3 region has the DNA TGCAGCGTTGACTTTCAGGGGCTATCCTACAATGAGCAGTTCTTC.

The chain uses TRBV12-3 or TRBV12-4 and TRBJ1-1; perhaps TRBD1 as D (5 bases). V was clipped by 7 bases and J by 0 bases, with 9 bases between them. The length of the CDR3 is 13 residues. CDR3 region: CASTSTVNTEAFF. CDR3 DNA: TGTGCCAGCACCTCGACAGTGAACACTGAAGCTTTCTTT.

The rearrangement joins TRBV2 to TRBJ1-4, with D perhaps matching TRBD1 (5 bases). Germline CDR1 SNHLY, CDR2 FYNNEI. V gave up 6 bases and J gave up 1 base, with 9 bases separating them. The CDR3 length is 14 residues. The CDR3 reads CASRRRVTNEKLFF. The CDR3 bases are TGTGCCAGCAGACGCAGGGTAACTAATGAAAAACTGTTTTTT.

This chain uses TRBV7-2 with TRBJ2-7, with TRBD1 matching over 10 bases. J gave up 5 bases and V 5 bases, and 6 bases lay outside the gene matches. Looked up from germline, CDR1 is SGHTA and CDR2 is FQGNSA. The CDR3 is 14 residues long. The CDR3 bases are TGTGCCAGCAGCCCGCGACAGGGGGCCAACGAGCAGTACTTC. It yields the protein CASSPRQGANEQYF.

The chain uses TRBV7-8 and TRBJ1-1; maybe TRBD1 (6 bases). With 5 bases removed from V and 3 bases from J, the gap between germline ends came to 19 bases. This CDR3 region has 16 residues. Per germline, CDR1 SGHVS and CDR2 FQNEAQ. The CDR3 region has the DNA TGTGCCAGCAGCCAAGCGCCGGGACAAACATACACTGAAGCTTTCTTT. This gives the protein CASSQAPGQTYTEAFF.

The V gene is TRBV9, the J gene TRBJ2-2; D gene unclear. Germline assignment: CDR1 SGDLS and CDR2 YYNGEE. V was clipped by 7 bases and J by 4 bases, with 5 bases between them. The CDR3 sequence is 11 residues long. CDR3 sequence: CASAVTGELFF. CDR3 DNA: TGTGCCAGCGCGGTCACCGGGGAGCTGTTTTTT.

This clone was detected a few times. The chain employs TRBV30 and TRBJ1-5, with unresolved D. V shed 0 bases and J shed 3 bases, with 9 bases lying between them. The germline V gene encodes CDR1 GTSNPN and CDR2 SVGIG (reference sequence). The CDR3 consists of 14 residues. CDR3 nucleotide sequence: TGTGCCTGGAGTGTAGCGGGGAACAATCAGCCCCAGCATTTT. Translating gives CAWSVAGNNQPQHF.

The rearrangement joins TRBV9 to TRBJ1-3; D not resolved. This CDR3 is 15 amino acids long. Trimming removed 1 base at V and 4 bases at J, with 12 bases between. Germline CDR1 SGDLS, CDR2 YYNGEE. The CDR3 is CASSVNPTVGNTIYF. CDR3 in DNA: TGTGCCAGCAGCGTAAACCCCACGGTCGGAAACACCATATATTTT.

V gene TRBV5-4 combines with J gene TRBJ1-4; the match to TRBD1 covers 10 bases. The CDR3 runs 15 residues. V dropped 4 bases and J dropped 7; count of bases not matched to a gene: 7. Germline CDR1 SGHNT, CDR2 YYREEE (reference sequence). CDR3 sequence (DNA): TGTGCCAGCAGCCTGACAGGGGGCGTGGGTGAAAAACTGTTTTTT. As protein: CASSLTGGVGEKLFF. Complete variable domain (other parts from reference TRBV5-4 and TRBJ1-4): ETGVTQSPTHLIKTRGQQVTLRCSSQSGHNTVSWYQQALGQGPQFIFQYYREEENGRGNFPPRFSGLQFPNYSSELNVNALELDDSALYLCASSLTGGVGEKLFFGSGTQLSVL.

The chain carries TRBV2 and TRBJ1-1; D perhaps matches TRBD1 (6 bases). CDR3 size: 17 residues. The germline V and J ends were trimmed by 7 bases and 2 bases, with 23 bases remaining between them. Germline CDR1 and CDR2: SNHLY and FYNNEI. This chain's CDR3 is CASTAGAPGGANTEAFF. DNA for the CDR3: TGTGCCAGCACCGCGGGGGCCCCCGGGGGCGCTAACACTGAAGCTTTCTTT.

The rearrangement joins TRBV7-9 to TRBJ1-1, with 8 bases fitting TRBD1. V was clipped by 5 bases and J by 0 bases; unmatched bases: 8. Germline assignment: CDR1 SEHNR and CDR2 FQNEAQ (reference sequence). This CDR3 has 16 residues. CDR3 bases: TGTGCCAGCAGCCTACCAGGGGGCGCGTTGAACACTGAAGCTTTCTTT. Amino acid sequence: CASSLPGGALNTEAFF.

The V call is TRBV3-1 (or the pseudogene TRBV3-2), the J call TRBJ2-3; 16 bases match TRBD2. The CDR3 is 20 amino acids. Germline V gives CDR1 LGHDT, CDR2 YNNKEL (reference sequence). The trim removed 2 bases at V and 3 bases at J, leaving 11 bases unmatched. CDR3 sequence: CASSQFFTGTSGGVTDTQYF. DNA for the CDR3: TGTGCCAGCAGCCAATTCTTTACCGGGACTAGCGGGGGGGTTACAGATACGCAGTATTTT.

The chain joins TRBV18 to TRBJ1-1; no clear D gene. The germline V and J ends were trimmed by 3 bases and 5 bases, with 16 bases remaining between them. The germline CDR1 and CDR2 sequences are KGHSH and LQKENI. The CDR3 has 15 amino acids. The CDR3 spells CASSPPNLLRTEAFF. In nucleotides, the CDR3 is TGTGCCAGCTCACCTCCTAATCTGTTACGGACTGAAGCTTTCTTT.

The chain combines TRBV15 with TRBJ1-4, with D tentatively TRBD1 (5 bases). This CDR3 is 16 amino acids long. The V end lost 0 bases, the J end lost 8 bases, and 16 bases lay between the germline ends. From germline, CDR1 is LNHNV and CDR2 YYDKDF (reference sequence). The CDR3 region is CATSREEGRVGEKLFF. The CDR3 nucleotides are TGTGCCACCAGCAGAGAGGAGGGCAGGGTCGGAGAAAAACTGTTTTTT. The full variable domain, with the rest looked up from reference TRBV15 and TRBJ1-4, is DAMVIQNPRYQVTQFGKPVTLSCSQTLNHNVMYWYQQKSSQAPKLLFHYYDKDFNNEADTPDNFQSRRPNTSFCFLDIRSPGLGDTAMYLCATSREEGRVGEKLFFGSGTQLSVL.

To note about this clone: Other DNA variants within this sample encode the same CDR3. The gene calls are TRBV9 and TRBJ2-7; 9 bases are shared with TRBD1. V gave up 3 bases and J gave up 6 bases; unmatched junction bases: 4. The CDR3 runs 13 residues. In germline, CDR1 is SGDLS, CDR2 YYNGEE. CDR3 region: CASSGTGEGEQYF. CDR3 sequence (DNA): TGTGCCAGCAGCGGGACAGGGGAGGGCGAGCAGTACTTC.

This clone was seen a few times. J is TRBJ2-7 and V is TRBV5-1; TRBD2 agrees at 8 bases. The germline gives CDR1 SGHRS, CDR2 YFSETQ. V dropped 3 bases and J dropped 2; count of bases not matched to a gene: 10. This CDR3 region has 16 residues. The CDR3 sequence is CASSYYPAGDPYEQYF. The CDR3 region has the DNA TGCGCCAGCAGCTACTACCCAGCGGGGGACCCCTACGAGCAGTACTTC.

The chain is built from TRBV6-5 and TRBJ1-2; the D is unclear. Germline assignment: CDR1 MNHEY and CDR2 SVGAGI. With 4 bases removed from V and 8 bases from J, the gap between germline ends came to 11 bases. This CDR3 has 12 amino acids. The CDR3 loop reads CASSSTDSGYTF. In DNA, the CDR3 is TGTGCCAGCAGTTCCACGGATAGCGGCTACACCTTC.

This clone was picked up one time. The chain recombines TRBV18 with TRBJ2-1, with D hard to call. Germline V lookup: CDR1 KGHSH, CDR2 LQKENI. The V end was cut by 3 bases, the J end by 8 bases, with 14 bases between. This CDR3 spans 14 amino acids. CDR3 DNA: TGTGCCAGCTCACCGGAAAACCTCCAGGATGAGCAGTTCTTC. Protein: CASSPENLQDEQFF. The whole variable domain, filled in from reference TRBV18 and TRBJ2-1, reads NAGVMQNPRHLVRRRGQEARLRCSPMKGHSHVYWYRQLPEEGLKFMVYLQKENIIDESGMPKERFSAEFPKEGPSILRIQQVVRGDSAAYFCASSPENLQDEQFFGPGTRLTVL.

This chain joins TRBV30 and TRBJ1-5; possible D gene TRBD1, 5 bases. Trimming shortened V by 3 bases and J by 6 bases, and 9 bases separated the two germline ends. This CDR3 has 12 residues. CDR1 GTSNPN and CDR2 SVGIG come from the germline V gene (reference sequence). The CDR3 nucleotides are TGTGCCTGGAGGGGGCGCGGTCAGCCCCAGCATTTT. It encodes CAWRGRGQPQHF.

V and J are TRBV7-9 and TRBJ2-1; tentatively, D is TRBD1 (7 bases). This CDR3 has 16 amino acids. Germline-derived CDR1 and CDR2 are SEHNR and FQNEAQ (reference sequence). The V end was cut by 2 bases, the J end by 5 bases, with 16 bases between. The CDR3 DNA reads TGTGCCAGCAGCTTATCCAGGGGGACTGTTAACAATGAGCAGTTCTTC. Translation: CASSLSRGTVNNEQFF.

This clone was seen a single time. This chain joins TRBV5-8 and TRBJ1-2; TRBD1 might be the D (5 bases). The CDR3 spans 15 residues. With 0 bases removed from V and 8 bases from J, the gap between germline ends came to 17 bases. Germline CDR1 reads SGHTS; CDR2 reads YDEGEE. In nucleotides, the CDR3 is TGTGCCAGCAGCTTGGGAACAGGACCGGCTCGGGGCTACACCTTC. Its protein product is CASSLGTGPARGYTF.

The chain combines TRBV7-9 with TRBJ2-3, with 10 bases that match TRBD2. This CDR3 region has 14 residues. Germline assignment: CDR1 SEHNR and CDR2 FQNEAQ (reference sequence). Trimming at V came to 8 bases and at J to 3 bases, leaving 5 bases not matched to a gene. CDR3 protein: CASGAGGPTDTQYF. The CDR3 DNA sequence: TGTGCCAGCGGAGCGGGGGGGCCTACAGATACGCAGTATTTT.

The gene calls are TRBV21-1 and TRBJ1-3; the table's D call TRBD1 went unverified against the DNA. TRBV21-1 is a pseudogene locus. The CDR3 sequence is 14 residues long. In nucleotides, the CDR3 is TGTGCCAGCCCCGGACAGACCTCTGGAAACACCATATATTTT. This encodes CASPGQTSGNTIYF.

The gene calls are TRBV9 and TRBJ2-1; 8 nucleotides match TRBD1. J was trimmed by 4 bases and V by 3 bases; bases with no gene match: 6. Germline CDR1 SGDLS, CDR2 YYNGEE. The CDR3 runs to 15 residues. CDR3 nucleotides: TGTGCCAGCAGCGCGACAGGGGCGGTATACAATGAGCAGTTCTTC. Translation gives CASSATGAVYNEQFF.